The table lists the clone carrying this T cell receptor (beta chain) with a count of one. Its antigen is not known. These data are taken from a study of T cells in Graves' hyperthyroidism and ophthalmopathy. Overall study findings and caveats: Researchers found most expanded thyroid clonotypes above 0.001 in blood as well.

No ophthalmopathy progression within 18 months constituted stable Graves' hyperthyroidism. Amplified TCR beta CDR3 regions derived from RNA transcripts. First-round RT-PCR of the TCR CDR3 relied on the HTBI primer set. In TCRdb, the multiplex PCR reads were re-called with MiXCR into one record per CDR3 protein. The sample holds about 560,000 distinct CDR3 sequences, about 45% seen once. The CDR3 loop spans 14 amino acids. Germline loops: CDR1 SGHTA, CDR2 FQGNSA. The germline V and J ends were trimmed by 8 bases and 2 bases, with 13 bases remaining between them. The receptor was isolated from a woman aged 18 to 35 with Graves' hyperthyroidism. The sequenced sample consisted of peripheral blood or thyroid tissue (not recorded which). The chain employs TRBV7-2 and TRBJ1-5; D may be TRBD1 (5 bases). The CDR3 coding sequence is TGTGCCAGCGGAAGACAGTCCGGCAATCAGCCCCAGCATTTT. Amino acids: CASGRQSGNQPQHF.